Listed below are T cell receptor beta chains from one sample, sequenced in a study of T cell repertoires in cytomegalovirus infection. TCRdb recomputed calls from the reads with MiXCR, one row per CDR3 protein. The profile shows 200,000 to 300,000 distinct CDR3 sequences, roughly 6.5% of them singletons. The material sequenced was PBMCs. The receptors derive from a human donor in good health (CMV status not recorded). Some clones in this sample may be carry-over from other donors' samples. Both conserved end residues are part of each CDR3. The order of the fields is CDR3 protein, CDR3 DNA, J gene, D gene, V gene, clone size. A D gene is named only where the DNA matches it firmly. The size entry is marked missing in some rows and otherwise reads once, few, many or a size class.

cdr3_aa: CASSANRDYNQPQHF; cdr3_nt: TGTGCCAGCAGTGCGAACAGGGACTACAATCAGCCCCAGCATTTT; j_call: TRBJ1-5; d_call: NA; v_call: TRBV6-6; clone_size: NA
cdr3_aa: CASSYFVPSFTAGESEKLFF; cdr3_nt: TGTGCCAGCAGTTACTTCGTTCCTTCGTTCACCGCGGGGGAAAGTGAAAAACTGTTTTTT; j_call: TRBJ1-4; d_call: NA; v_call: TRBV6-5; clone_size: many
cdr3_aa: CASSSIGRGSPLHF; cdr3_nt: TGTGCCAGCAGCTCAATTGGAAGAGGGTCTCCCCTCCACTTT; j_call: TRBJ1-6; d_call: NA; v_call: TRBV7-2; clone_size: many
cdr3_aa: CSARDLYSQNTEAFF; cdr3_nt: TGCAGTGCTAGAGATCTTTATTCCCAAAACACTGAAGCTTTCTTT; j_call: TRBJ1-1; d_call: NA; v_call: TRBV20-1; clone_size: many
cdr3_aa: CASSLSRGISEQYF; cdr3_nt: TGTGCCAGCAGCTTATCCAGGGGGATAAGCGAGCAGTACTTC; j_call: TRBJ2-7; d_call: TRBD1; v_call: TRBV7-9; clone_size: many
cdr3_aa: CASSQADGYNQPQHF; cdr3_nt: TGCGCCAGCAGCCAAGCGGACGGCTACAATCAGCCCCAGCATTTT; j_call: TRBJ1-5; d_call: NA; v_call: TRBV4-1; clone_size: many
cdr3_aa: CASSYGRGGDGYTF; cdr3_nt: TGTGCCAGCAGCTACGGTCGGGGCGGAGATGGCTACACCTTC; j_call: TRBJ1-2; d_call: NA; v_call: TRBV7-2; clone_size: many
cdr3_aa: CSAHPTGVVPSTEAFF; cdr3_nt: TGCAGTGCTCATCCCACAGGGGTCGTTCCCTCCACTGAAGCTTTCTTT; j_call: TRBJ1-1; d_call: TRBD1; v_call: TRBV20-1; clone_size: NA
cdr3_aa: CASSLVARGEAFF; cdr3_nt: TGTGCCAGCAGCTTAGTCGCACGGGGTGAAGCTTTCTTT; j_call: TRBJ1-1; d_call: NA; v_call: TRBV7-2; clone_size: many
cdr3_aa: CAISDFVGEGENQPQHF; cdr3_nt: TGTGCCATCAGTGACTTCGTCGGGGAGGGGGAAAACCAGCCCCAGCATTTT; j_call: TRBJ1-5; d_call: NA; v_call: TRBV10-3; clone_size: few
cdr3_aa: CASSEQLANYGYTF; cdr3_nt: TGTGCCAGCAGTGAACAGTTAGCTAACTATGGCTACACCTTC; j_call: TRBJ1-2; d_call: NA; v_call: TRBV25-1; clone_size: NA
cdr3_aa: CASSLPQTQETQYF; cdr3_nt: TGTGCCAGCAGCTTACCCCAGACCCAAGAGACCCAGTACTTC; j_call: TRBJ2-5; d_call: NA; v_call: TRBV7-9; clone_size: few
cdr3_aa: CSARGRGTEAFF; cdr3_nt: TGCAGTGCTAGAGGAAGAGGAACTGAAGCTTTCTTT; j_call: TRBJ1-1; d_call: NA; v_call: TRBV20-1; clone_size: many
cdr3_aa: CASSFFRGDQAQHF; cdr3_nt: TGTGCCAGCAGTTTCTTCCGAGGAGATCAGGCCCAGCATTTT; j_call: TRBJ1-5; d_call: NA; v_call: TRBV27; clone_size: few
cdr3_aa: CSVEGAWDRFGNIQYF; cdr3_nt: TGCAGCGTTGAGGGGGCTTGGGACAGGTTCGGAAACATTCAGTACTTC; j_call: TRBJ2-4; d_call: TRBD1; v_call: TRBV29-1; clone_size: many
cdr3_aa: CASSPRSGGANGTDTQYF; cdr3_nt: TGTGCCAGCAGTCCCCGGAGCGGGGGGGCCAACGGCACAGATACGCAGTATTTT; j_call: TRBJ2-3; d_call: TRBD2; v_call: TRBV6-2/TRBV6-3; clone_size: many
cdr3_aa: CASSYESSGANVLTF; cdr3_nt: TGTGCCAGCAGTTACGAATCCTCTGGGGCCAACGTCCTGACTTTC; j_call: TRBJ2-6; d_call: NA; v_call: TRBV6-2/TRBV6-3; clone_size: many
cdr3_aa: CASSFYRGGYGYTF; cdr3_nt: TGTGCCAGCAGTTTCTACAGGGGAGGCTATGGCTACACCTTC; j_call: TRBJ1-2; d_call: TRBD1; v_call: TRBV12-3/TRBV12-4; clone_size: many
cdr3_aa: CASSGRTYGTGGSPLHF; cdr3_nt: TGTGCCAGCAGCGGACGAACTTACGGGACAGGGGGTTCACCCCTCCACTTT; j_call: TRBJ1-6; d_call: TRBD1; v_call: TRBV7-8; clone_size: many
cdr3_aa: CSWDQAGNQPQHF; cdr3_nt: TGCAGTTGGGACCAGGCCGGCAATCAGCCCCAGCATTTT; j_call: TRBJ1-5; d_call: NA; v_call: TRBV20-1; clone_size: many
cdr3_aa: CASSSQGASSGNTIYF; cdr3_nt: TGTGCCAGCAGCTCCCAGGGGGCGTCCTCTGGAAACACCATATATTTT; j_call: TRBJ1-3; d_call: TRBD1; v_call: TRBV7-3; clone_size: few
cdr3_aa: CASSLTGRNYGYTF; cdr3_nt: TGCGCCAGCAGCTTGACGGGCCGCAACTATGGCTACACCTTC; j_call: TRBJ1-2; d_call: NA; v_call: TRBV5-1; clone_size: few
cdr3_aa: CASSLDTIGTEAFF; cdr3_nt: TGTGCCAGCAGTCTAGACACGATCGGCACTGAAGCTTTCTTT; j_call: TRBJ1-1; d_call: NA; v_call: TRBV7-6; clone_size: many
cdr3_aa: CASSLSWEGDQPQHF; cdr3_nt: TGTGCCAGCAGTTTATCATGGGAGGGCGATCAGCCCCAGCATTTT; j_call: TRBJ1-5; d_call: NA; v_call: TRBV2; clone_size: many
cdr3_aa: CASSYWDVGPNTEAFF; cdr3_nt: TGTGCCAGCAGTTACTGGGACGTCGGTCCAAACACTGAAGCTTTCTTT; j_call: TRBJ1-1; d_call: NA; v_call: TRBV6-5; clone_size: many
cdr3_aa: CASSLDSNNQPQHF; cdr3_nt: TGTGCCAGCAGCTTAGACAGCAATAATCAGCCCCAGCATTTT; j_call: TRBJ1-5; d_call: NA; v_call: TRBV7-2; clone_size: many
cdr3_aa: CASSPGRGGHEKLFF; cdr3_nt: TGCGCCAGCAGCCCGGGGCGAGGAGGCCATGAAAAACTGTTTTTT; j_call: TRBJ1-4; d_call: NA; v_call: TRBV5-1; clone_size: NA
cdr3_aa: CSARIGVYEQYF; cdr3_nt: TGCAGTGCTAGGATAGGGGTCTACGAGCAGTACTTC; j_call: TRBJ2-7; d_call: NA; v_call: TRBV20-1; clone_size: many
cdr3_aa: CASEARVDTQYF; cdr3_nt: TGTGCCTCGGAAGCACGGGTGGATACGCAGTATTTT; j_call: TRBJ2-3; d_call: NA; v_call: TRBV27; clone_size: many
cdr3_aa: CASSSYGYTF; cdr3_nt: TGTGCCAGCAGTTCGTATGGCTACACCTTC; j_call: TRBJ1-2; d_call: NA; v_call: TRBV6-2/TRBV6-3; clone_size: many
cdr3_aa: CASSPQEETQYF; cdr3_nt: TGCGCCAGCAGCCCACAGGAGGAGACCCAGTACTTC; j_call: TRBJ2-5; d_call: NA; v_call: TRBV5-1; clone_size: many
cdr3_aa: CSARRKQGNKDTQYF; cdr3_nt: TGCAGTGCTAGACGCAAACAGGGTAATAAAGATACGCAGTATTTT; j_call: TRBJ2-3; d_call: NA; v_call: TRBV20-1; clone_size: many
cdr3_aa: CAIRGTAEAFF; cdr3_nt: TGTGCCATCAGGGGAACGGCTGAAGCTTTCTTT; j_call: TRBJ1-1; d_call: NA; v_call: TRBV10-3; clone_size: many
cdr3_aa: CASSSFGTQYF; cdr3_nt: TGTGCCAGCAGCTCCTTCGGTACGCAGTATTTT; j_call: TRBJ2-3; d_call: NA; v_call: TRBV7-2; clone_size: NA
cdr3_aa: CASSLGQGVEETQYF; cdr3_nt: TGTGCTAGCAGCTTGGGACAGGGGGTGGAAGAGACCCAGTACTTC; j_call: TRBJ2-5; d_call: TRBD1; v_call: TRBV7-7; clone_size: many
cdr3_aa: CASSRELVNQPQHF; cdr3_nt: TGTGCCAGCAGTAGGGAATTAGTTAATCAGCCCCAGCATTTT; j_call: TRBJ1-5; d_call: NA; v_call: TRBV2; clone_size: NA
cdr3_aa: CSVVTQGPGKLFF; cdr3_nt: TGCAGCGTTGTGACCCAAGGTCCGGGAAAACTGTTTTTT; j_call: TRBJ1-4; d_call: NA; v_call: TRBV29-1; clone_size: NA
cdr3_aa: CSVEGDTDTQYF; cdr3_nt: TGCAGCGTTGAAGGGGACACAGATACGCAGTATTTT; j_call: TRBJ2-3; d_call: NA; v_call: TRBV29-1; clone_size: few
cdr3_aa: CAILVQGASGANVLTF; cdr3_nt: TGTGCCATCCTGGTACAGGGGGCGTCTGGGGCCAACGTCCTGACTTTC; j_call: TRBJ2-6; d_call: TRBD1; v_call: TRBV6-6; clone_size: few
cdr3_aa: CASSEVGQSQPQHF; cdr3_nt: TGTGCCAGCAGTGAAGTAGGACAGAGCCAGCCCCAGCATTTT; j_call: TRBJ1-5; d_call: NA; v_call: TRBV25-1; clone_size: many
cdr3_aa: CSYKGRFF; cdr3_nt: TGCAGTTACAAGGGGCGTTTCTTT; j_call: TRBJ1-1; d_call: NA; v_call: TRBV20-1; clone_size: few
cdr3_aa: CASSRDGTQANGYTF; cdr3_nt: TGTGCCAGCAGCCGTGACGGGACACAGGCAAATGGCTACACCTTC; j_call: TRBJ1-2; d_call: NA; v_call: TRBV7-2; clone_size: many
cdr3_aa: CASSSQGQGGRGTQYF; cdr3_nt: TGTGCCAGCAGCTCCCAAGGACAGGGGGGAAGAGGTACGCAGTATTTT; j_call: TRBJ2-3; d_call: TRBD1; v_call: TRBV5-4; clone_size: few
cdr3_aa: CSARDPPGANVLTF; cdr3_nt: TGCAGTGCTAGAGATCCCCCTGGGGCCAACGTCCTGACTTTC; j_call: TRBJ2-6; d_call: NA; v_call: TRBV20-1; clone_size: many
cdr3_aa: CATGRAIAGGIQPQHF; cdr3_nt: TGTGCCACTGGGCGGGCTATTGCCGGCGGGATTCAGCCCCAGCATTTT; j_call: TRBJ1-5; d_call: NA; v_call: TRBV27; clone_size: NA